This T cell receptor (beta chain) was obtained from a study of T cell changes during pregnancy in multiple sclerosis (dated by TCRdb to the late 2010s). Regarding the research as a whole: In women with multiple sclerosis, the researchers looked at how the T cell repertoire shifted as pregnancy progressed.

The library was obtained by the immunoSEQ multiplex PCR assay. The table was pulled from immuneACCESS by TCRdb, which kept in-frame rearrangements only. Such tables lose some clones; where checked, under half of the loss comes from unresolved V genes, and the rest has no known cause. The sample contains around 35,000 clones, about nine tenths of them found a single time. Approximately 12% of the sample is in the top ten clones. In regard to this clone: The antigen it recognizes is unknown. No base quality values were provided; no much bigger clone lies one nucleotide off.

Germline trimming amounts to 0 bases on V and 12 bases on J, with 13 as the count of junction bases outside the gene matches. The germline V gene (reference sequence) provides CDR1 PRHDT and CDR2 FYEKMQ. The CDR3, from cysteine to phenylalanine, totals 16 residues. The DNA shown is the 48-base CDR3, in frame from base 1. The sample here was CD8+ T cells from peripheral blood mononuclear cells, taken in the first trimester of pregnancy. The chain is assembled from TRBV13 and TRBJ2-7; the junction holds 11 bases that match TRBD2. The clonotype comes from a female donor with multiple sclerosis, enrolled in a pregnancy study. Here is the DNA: TGTGCCAGCAGCTTAGGCCTCACTGGACTAGCGGGCGGTACGTACTTC. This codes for CASSLGLTGLAGGTYF.